This T cell receptor (beta chain) stems from a study of cytomegalovirus exposure and HLA in healthy donors. This CDR3 has 15 residues. V was pared by 1 base and J by 5 bases, with 5 bases of the junction left unmatched. Germline CDR1 reads SGHRS; CDR2 reads YFSETQ. It was with 60 Vbeta and 13 Jbeta primers that the PCR ran. Here immunoSEQ multiplex PCR was the method, and the copy in TCRdb shows in-frame clones only, minus some. The sample shows 150,000 to 200,000 clones, roughly 80% of them seen only once. V usage is TRBV5-1 and J usage is TRBJ1-5, with TRBD1 matching 8 bases. The clonotype originates from a woman in her 30s in good health and CMV-seronegative. Material: PBMCs. The CDR3 loop is CASSLNSGGYQPQHF. Here the CDR3 DNA reads TGCGCCAGCAGCTTGAATTCAGGGGGCTATCAGCCCCAGCATTTT.